Listed below are T cell receptor beta chains from one sample, sequenced in a study of Ad26.COV2.S vaccination and SARS-CoV-2 variants. The repertoire was sequenced with immunoSEQ multiplex PCR; TCRdb's copy has only in-frame clones and lacks some. In the table there are about 400,000 clones, approximately 83% of which are singletons. This specimen consisted of peripheral blood, obtained in a trial of Ad26.COV2.S vaccine versus placebo. The receptors here all came from a person aged 18-65 years who received the Ad26.COV2.S COVID-19 vaccine or a placebo. Each CDR3 is given with its conserved first and last residue.

V gene	J gene	CDR3 protein
TRBV15	TRBJ1-1	CATSRDGSMNTEAFF
TRBV6-6	TRBJ2-4	CASSLRDRGQLLAKNIQYF
TRBV12-5	TRBJ1-5	CASGPLRTGNNQPQHF
TRBV15	TRBJ2-1	CATSREGFSGERDEQFF
TRBV27	TRBJ1-6	CASSPQTVHNSPLHF
TRBV12-3/TRBV12-4	TRBJ1-4	CATREAPNEKLFF
TRBV10-1	TRBJ2-1	CASSKGLDNEQFF
TRBV3-1/TRBV3-2	TRBJ2-5	CASSRASLAGVRETQYF
TRBV6-6	TRBJ1-2	CASSWGSTNYGYTF
TRBV9	TRBJ2-2	CASSPGNTGELFF
TRBV3-1/TRBV3-2	TRBJ2-7	CASSYLGRSYEQYF
TRBV18	TRBJ2-7	CASSPDSHGYEQYF
TRBV30	TRBJ2-7	CAWTPREGSYEQYF
TRBV13	TRBJ2-1	CASSPPGLALSYNEQFF
TRBV5-1	TRBJ2-5	CASSYGQLIQETQYF
TRBV3-1/TRBV3-2	TRBJ1-2	CASSQGRQGYTF
TRBV18	TRBJ2-3	CASSFFGTDIGTDTQYF
TRBV5-4	TRBJ2-1	CASSLGGPGGNEQFF
TRBV18	TRBJ2-7	CASSPPAPGGSYEQYF
TRBV3-1/TRBV3-2	TRBJ2-2	CASSLNTGELFF
TRBV6-5	TRBJ2-5	CASSYRASGSETQYF
TRBV10-3	TRBJ1-6	CAIRGTGNNSPLHF
TRBV4-2	TRBJ2-3	CASSQAPGQGADTQYF
TRBV7-6	TRBJ2-7	CASSPQTSGGHYEQYF
TRBV27	TRBJ1-2	CASSPRRGGDYGYTF
TRBV6-6	TRBJ1-2	CAGRDINYGGYTF
TRBV6-5	TRBJ1-6	CASRPMTGQNSPLHF
TRBV3-1/TRBV3-2	TRBJ2-1	CASTIGGGGYNEQFF
TRBV5-1	TRBJ2-3	CASSLAAVIDTQYF
TRBV5-1	TRBJ2-7	CASSSHREQYF
TRBV29-1	TRBJ2-1	CSVRPTSGEQFF
TRBV4-2	TRBJ1-2	CASSQAGQGDGYTF
TRBV18	TRBJ2-7	CASSLPTGRYEQYF
TRBV19	TRBJ2-5	CASSTGKRETQYF
TRBV3-1/TRBV3-2	TRBJ1-2	CASSRGQMAGYTF